Listed here are 25 T cell receptor beta chains from one sample, sequenced in a study of blood T cell repertoires in COVID-19. TCRdb keeps only in-frame clones here, not all; method: immunoSEQ multiplex PCR. The data contain under 95,000 clones, approximately 90% of them singletons. The sample consisted of peripheral blood. These TCRs come from a man between 60 and 75 years old with acute or convalescent COVID-19.

The chain joins TRBV4-2 to TRBJ2-7, with a weak D call TRBD1 (5 bases). Germline V CDR1 and CDR2: LGHNA, YNFKEQ. With 0 bases removed from V and 2 bases from J, the gap between germline ends came to 5 bases. The CDR3 consists of 13 residues. CDR3 protein: CASSQEGAYEQYF. In DNA, the CDR3 is TGTGCCAGCAGCCAAGAAGGGGCCTACGAGCAGTACTTC.

This sequence joins TRBV14 and TRBJ2-7; 14 nucleotides match TRBD2. The CDR3 has 15 amino acids. Germline V CDR1 and CDR2: SGHDN, FVKESK. The junction had 6 bases not matched to a gene; V was cut back by 4 bases and J by 7 bases. The CDR3 DNA sequence: TGTGCCAGCAGCCGCCCGGGACTAGCGGGGGTTGAGCAGTACTTC. Translation gives CASSRPGLAGVEQYF.

This clone was observed a handful of times. The gene calls are TRBV12-5 and TRBJ1-5, with 7 bases aligning to TRBD1. This CDR3 is 14 amino acids long. Germline CDR1 is LGHNT and CDR2 is FRNRAP. Trimming removed 6 bases from V and 4 bases from J; junction bases left unmatched: 6. The CDR3 DNA is TGTGCTAGTGGACCGGGGACAGTTAATCAGCCCCAGCATTTT. It specifies CASGPGTVNQPQHF.

V is TRBV27 and J is TRBJ1-2, with a weak D call TRBD1 (5 bases). This CDR3 is 16 amino acids long. The germline V gene has CDR1 MNHEY and CDR2 SMNVEV (reference sequence). V was clipped by 0 bases and J by 3 bases, with 14 bases between them. For the CDR3, the DNA is TGTGCCAGCAGTTTATCAGCGGGGCCGGGTCACTATGGCTACACCTTC. Its translation is CASSLSAGPGHYGYTF.

The V call is TRBV12-2, the J call TRBJ1-1. TRBV12-2 is listed as a pseudogene. The CDR3 runs to 16 residues. CDR3 residues: CASRGGNRRGNTEAFF. The CDR3 DNA is TGTGCAAGTCGCGGGGGGAACAGACGTGGTAACACTGAAGCTTTCTTT.

CDR3 sequence: CASRGAGGQETQYF. CDR3 in DNA: TGTGCCAGCAGGGGAGCGGGGGGTCAAGAGACCCAGTACTTC. The chain combines TRBV3-1 (or the pseudogene TRBV3-2) with TRBJ2-5; 9 positions match TRBD2. The CDR3 totals 14 residues. After removal of 6 bases from V and 2 bases from J, the junction contained 4 bases not matched to a gene. In germline, CDR1 is LGHDT, CDR2 YNNKEL (reference sequence).

This sequence joins TRBV4-2 and TRBJ1-2, with D hard to call. The V end was cut by 0 bases, the J end by 8 bases, with 13 bases between. The CDR3 sequence is 14 residues long. Germline CDR1 and CDR2: LGHNA and YNFKEQ. The CDR3 region has the DNA TGTGCCAGCAGCCAAGACAGGTTAAGTTGGGGCTACACCTTC. Its translation: CASSQDRLSWGYTF.

This clone was picked up one time. This rearrangement joins TRBV5-8 to TRBJ2-7; maybe TRBD2 (6 bases). Germline CDR1 and CDR2: SGHTS and YDEGEE. Trimming pared 4 bases from V and 5 bases from J, leaving 16 bases between. This CDR3 has 14 amino acids. CDR3 residues: CASSPRASGDEQYF. The CDR3 DNA sequence: TGTGCCAGCAGCCCCAGGGCCTCGGGGGACGAGCAGTACTTC.

This clone has more than one count but fewer than ten. This sequence joins TRBV4-2 and TRBJ1-4, with 7 bases that match TRBD1. The V gene's germline CDR1 is LGHNA and CDR2 YNFKEQ. J lost 5 bases, V lost 0 bases, and 6 bases had no gene match. This CDR3 is 16 amino acids long. CDR3 residues: CASSQDPTGVNEKLFF. The CDR3 nucleotides are TGTGCCAGCAGCCAAGACCCCACAGGGGTCAATGAAAAACTGTTTTTT.

The J gene is TRBJ2-1, the V gene TRBV18; TRBD1 matches at 7 bases. V dropped 4 bases and J dropped 5; count of bases not matched to a gene: 14. This CDR3 contains 17 residues. The germline CDR1 and CDR2 sequences are KGHSH and LQKENI. CDR3 amino acids: CASSRLAAGGSDNEQFF. CDR3 DNA: TGTGCCAGCTCACGACTGGCAGCAGGGGGATCCGACAATGAGCAGTTCTTC.

As DNA, the CDR3 is TGTGCCAGCAGTTCCGACAGTACTAATGAAAAACTGTTTTTT. It codes for CASSSDSTNEKLFF. The chain links TRBV2 to TRBJ1-4, with a tentative D call TRBD1 (5 bases). Germline CDR1 SNHLY, CDR2 FYNNEI. The CDR3 consists of 14 residues. The germline V and J ends were trimmed by 5 bases and 2 bases, with 9 bases remaining between them.

V usage is TRBV3-1 (or the pseudogene TRBV3-2) and J usage is TRBJ1-3, with D perhaps TRBD1 (6 bases). V lost 0 bases to trimming and J lost 2 bases, with 17 bases between them. The CDR3 loop spans 18 amino acids. Germline V gene sequence: CDR1 LGHDT, CDR2 YNNKEL (reference sequence). The CDR3 here is CASSQDYLRDIAGNTIYF. In DNA form, the CDR3 reads TGTGCCAGCAGCCAAGATTACCTCCGGGACATCGCTGGAAACACCATATATTTT.

The gene calls are TRBV10-3 and TRBJ2-1, with D hard to call. CDR1 ENHRY and CDR2 SYGVKD come from the germline V gene. The CDR3 is 17 amino acids. V was cut by 0 bases and J by 0 bases, with 12 bases left in between. The CDR3 DNA sequence: TGTGCCATCAGTGAGTCAAGCTTAGTGAGCTCCTACAATGAGCAGTTCTTC. Translating gives CAISESSLVSSYNEQFF.

This chain links TRBV27 with TRBJ1-1, with TRBD1 matching over 7 bases. The CDR3 has 15 amino acids. Germline CDR1 MNHEY, CDR2 SMNVEV (reference sequence). V shed 3 bases, J shed 1 base, and the junction held 5 bases outside the gene matches. Here the CDR3 reads CASSLRQGGNTEAFF. CDR3 sequence (DNA): TGTGCCAGCAGTTTGAGACAGGGTGGGAACACTGAAGCTTTCTTT.

The chain links TRBV29-1 to TRBJ2-2; no firm D call. The CDR3 is 13 residues long. V was pared by 4 bases and J by 4 bases, with 10 bases between. Germline V lookup: CDR1 SQVTM, CDR2 ANQGSEA. In DNA form, the CDR3 reads TGCAGCGTTGTTGCGGTCGGCACCGGGGAGCTGTTTTTT. Protein product: CSVVAVGTGELFF.

This sequence joins TRBV6-5 and TRBJ1-4; no reliable D call. The germline CDR1 and CDR2 sequences are MNHEY and SVGAGI. This CDR3 has 15 amino acids. V was cut by 3 bases and J by 0 bases, with 8 bases left in between. The CDR3 sequence is CASSYTLATNEKLFF. CDR3 DNA sequence: TGTGCCAGCAGTTATACTCTAGCAACTAATGAAAAACTGTTTTTT.

This chain links TRBV2 with TRBJ1-5, with 12 positions matching TRBD1. This CDR3 has 15 amino acids. Germline CDR1 reads SNHLY; CDR2 reads FYNNEI. The junction had 4 bases not matched to a gene; V was cut back by 7 bases and J by 3 bases. The CDR3 spells CASKGQGAYNQPQHF. Written as DNA, the CDR3 is TGTGCCAGCAAGGGACAGGGGGCTTACAATCAGCCCCAGCATTTT.

V usage is TRBV15 and J usage is TRBJ1-1; D might be TRBD1 (5 bases). Between the trimmed V and J ends, which lost 0 bases and 5 bases, there was a span of 10 bases. Germline-derived CDR1 and CDR2 are LNHNV and YYDKDF (reference sequence). The CDR3 extends over 14 amino acids. CDR3 DNA: TGTGCCACCAGCAGAGATCCGGGGGTGACTGAAGCTTTCTTT. Amino acids: CATSRDPGVTEAFF.

The CDR3 reads CASSSPDRVGYGYTF. The CDR3 DNA reads TGTGCCAGTAGTTCTCCCGACAGGGTCGGCTATGGCTACACCTTC. This chain links TRBV19 with TRBJ1-2; 7 nucleotides line up with TRBD1. V was pared by 5 bases and J by 4 bases, with 10 bases of the junction left unmatched. CDR3 length: 15 amino acids. Germline V CDR1 and CDR2: LNHDA, SQIVND (reference sequence).

The chain combines TRBV10-2 with TRBJ2-1; 9 positions agree with TRBD2. Unmatched junction bases numbered 11, after V lost 2 bases and J lost 3 bases. Per the germline V gene, CDR1 is WSHSY and CDR2 is SAAADI. The CDR3 extends over 18 amino acids. The CDR3 bases are TGCGCCAGCAGTGAGCCAGGGACTAGCCCGGCCGGCTACAATGAGCAGTTCTTC. Protein: CASSEPGTSPAGYNEQFF.

This chain joins TRBV27 and TRBJ1-1, with D perhaps TRBD1 (5 bases). Germline-derived CDR1 and CDR2 are MNHEY and SMNVEV (reference sequence). The ends were cut back, 2 bases at V and 3 bases at J, with 10 bases in the middle. CDR3 length: 14 residues. The CDR3 spells CASSLNRRDTEAFF. The CDR3 nucleotides read TGTGCCAGCAGTTTAAACAGGAGGGACACTGAAGCTTTCTTT.

The chain has TRBV20-1 and TRBJ1-6, with D perhaps matching TRBD1 (5 bases). This CDR3 has 14 residues. CDR1 is DFQATT, CDR2 SNEGSKA, per germline (reference sequence). V shed 3 bases and J shed 6 bases, with 12 bases lying between them. CDR3 in amino acids: CSASISRVNSPLHF. The CDR3, as DNA: TGCAGTGCTAGTATATCCAGGGTTAATTCACCCCTCCACTTT.

The J gene is TRBJ2-3, the V gene TRBV11-2; maybe TRBD2 (6 bases). This CDR3 is built from 13 residues. Germline CDR1 is SGHAT and CDR2 is FQNNGV. The germline V and J ends were trimmed by 5 bases and 8 bases, with 14 bases remaining between them. The CDR3 DNA is TGTGCCAGCAGCCGAACAAACGGGGGTACGCAGTATTTT. It translates to CASSRTNGGTQYF. The variable domain in full, completed from reference TRBV11-2 and TRBJ2-3, reads EAGVAQSPRYKIIEKRQSVAFWCNPISGHATLYWYQQILGQGPKLLIQFQNNGVVDDSQLPKDRFSAERLKGVDSTLKIQPAKLEDSAVYLCASSRTNGGTQYFGPGTRLTVL.

CDR3: CAWAGTGDTEAFF. The CDR3 coding sequence is TGTGCCTGGGCCGGGACAGGGGACACTGAAGCTTTCTTT. The chain carries TRBV30 and TRBJ1-1; 10 nucleotides line up with TRBD1. The ends lost 5 bases at V and 3 bases at J; junction bases unmatched: 3. Per germline, CDR1 GTSNPN and CDR2 SVGIG (reference sequence). This CDR3 has 13 residues.

The J gene is TRBJ1-6, the V gene TRBV4-1; D is uncertain. The CDR3 has 12 amino acids. With 4 bases removed from V and 7 bases from J, the gap between germline ends came to 5 bases. The germline gives CDR1 MGHRA, CDR2 YSYEKL. The CDR3 loop reads CASSRANSPLHF. CDR3 nucleotide sequence: TGCGCCAGCAGCCGGGCAAATTCACCCCTCCACTTT.